Presented here are 14 T cell receptor beta chains from one specimen sequenced in a study of shared clonotypes between healthy human individuals. Produced via immunoSEQ multiplex PCR; TCRdb's table is partial and in-frame only. The table includes about 490,000 clones, 70% to 85% detected once. The sample consisted of PBMCs. These receptors were taken from a woman aged 35 to 49 in good health. Some clones in this sample may be carry-over from other donors' samples.

The gene calls are TRBV5-1 and TRBJ2-7; TRBD1 might be the D (6 bases). Deletions cut 0 bases from V and 2 bases from J, with 6 bases between. The length of the CDR3 is 13 residues. The germline CDR1 and CDR2 sequences are SGHRS and YFSETQ. CDR3 bases: TGCGCCAGCAGCTTGGGGGGGCCCTACGAGCAGTACTTC. Its protein product is CASSLGGPYEQYF.

The chain couples TRBV10-2 to TRBJ2-1, with 8 nucleotides matching TRBD1. Germline CDR1 and CDR2: WSHSY and SAAADI. The CDR3 totals 16 residues. The V segment lost 6 bases and the J segment 4 bases; nucleotides outside the gene matches: 11. For the CDR3, the DNA is TGCGCCAGCAGGGAAGACAGGGGCCATCTTTACAATGAGCAGTTCTTC. This translates into CASREDRGHLYNEQFF.

The V call is TRBV5-1, the J call TRBJ2-7, with 11 bases matching TRBD2. The germline V gene has CDR1 SGHRS and CDR2 YFSETQ. Trimming at V came to 7 bases and at J to 4 bases, leaving 7 bases not matched to a gene. The CDR3 is 14 amino acids. The CDR3 DNA follows: TGCGCCAGCGGGACTAGCGGATCTCTTTACGAGCAGTACTTC. As protein: CASGTSGSLYEQYF.

This rearrangement joins TRBV10-3 to TRBJ2-7, with 8 positions matching TRBD1. The CDR3 length is 14 residues. V gave up 0 bases and J gave up 6 bases; unmatched junction bases: 4. Per the germline V gene, CDR1 is ENHRY and CDR2 is SYGVKD. The CDR3 sequence is CAISESTGVGEQYF. CDR3 in DNA: TGTGCCATCAGTGAGTCGACAGGGGTGGGCGAGCAGTACTTC.

The genes are TRBV6-5 and TRBJ2-7; 8 bases align to TRBD1. This CDR3 is built from 13 residues. V was pared by 5 bases and J by 4 bases, with 4 bases of the junction left unmatched. Germline CDR1 reads MNHEY; CDR2 reads SVGAGI. CDR3 in DNA: TGTGCCAGCAGTCGGGACAGGAGGTACGAGCAGTACTTC. Amino acid sequence: CASSRDRRYEQYF.

This clone has only one observation. The gene calls are TRBV18 and TRBJ1-2; unclear D gene. Germline V lookup: CDR1 KGHSH, CDR2 LQKENI. CDR3 size: 11 residues. The V gene lost 5 bases and the J gene lost 4 bases, with 5 bases spanning the gap. The CDR3: CASSESYGYTF. The CDR3 DNA follows: TGTGCCAGCTCAGAAAGCTATGGCTACACCTTC.

J is TRBJ1-4 and V is TRBV4-1, with a weak D call TRBD1 (6 bases). The germline V and J ends were trimmed by 1 base and 7 bases, with 19 bases remaining between them. From germline, CDR1 is MGHRA and CDR2 YSYEKL. The CDR3 length is 17 residues. In DNA form, the CDR3 reads TGCGCCAGCAGCCAAGCGATAGGGGGGGCGCGAGGTGAAAAACTGTTTTTT. This encodes CASSQAIGGARGEKLFF.

The genes are TRBV7-9 and TRBJ1-5; 8 positions agree with TRBD1. The V segment lost 1 base and the J segment 0 bases; nucleotides outside the gene matches: 5. Per the germline V gene, CDR1 is SEHNR and CDR2 is FQNEAQ (reference sequence). The length of the CDR3 is 17 residues. As DNA, the CDR3 is TGTGCCAGCAGCTTAGTAGCAGGGGGCAGTAGCAATCAGCCCCAGCATTTT. This sequence encodes CASSLVAGGSSNQPQHF.

The gene calls are TRBV6-5 and TRBJ2-3; 7 bases agree with TRBD2. With 4 bases clipped from V and 6 bases from J, the junction kept 4 bases outside the gene matches. This CDR3 comprises 13 residues. CDR1 MNHEY and CDR2 SVGAGI come from the germline V gene. CDR3 sequence (DNA): TGTGCCAGCAGTTTGCGGGGGTACGATACGCAGTATTTT. As protein: CASSLRGYDTQYF.

The chain employs TRBV6-1 and TRBJ2-7; D is perhaps TRBD1 (6 bases). CDR1 and CDR2 from the germline V gene are MNHNS and SASEGT. This CDR3 has 15 residues. V was shortened by 7 bases and J by 0 bases, with 16 bases between the two germline ends. The CDR3 region is CASTATGLSSYEQYF. The DNA of the CDR3 is TGTGCCAGCACCGCCACAGGGTTAAGCTCCTACGAGCAGTACTTC.

This clone was detected a few times. The J gene is TRBJ1-5, the V gene TRBV27; D ambiguous. There are 11 residues in the CDR3. V lost 7 bases, J lost 2 bases, and 3 bases lay in between. CDR1 is MNHEY and CDR2 is SMNVEV in the germline V gene (reference sequence). CDR3 DNA sequence: TGTGCCAGCATGGGCAATCAGCCCCAGCATTTT. Its protein product is CASMGNQPQHF.

V gene TRBV10-3 combines with J gene TRBJ2-1; TRBD2 might be the D (6 bases). CDR1 ENHRY and CDR2 SYGVKD come from the germline V gene. V lost 0 bases and J lost 15, with 15 bases in between. This CDR3 comprises 13 residues. CDR3 residues: CAISESGGARWFF. DNA of the CDR3: TGTGCCATCAGTGAGTCGGGCGGGGCCCGTTGGTTCTTC.

J is TRBJ2-7 and V is TRBV6-6, with a weak D call TRBD2 (5 bases). There are 14 residues in the CDR3. V lost 1 base and J 5 bases, leaving 12 bases between the germline ends. Germline CDR1 and CDR2: MNHNY and SVGAGI (reference sequence). CDR3 DNA: TGTGCCAGCAGTTACTTCGCAAAGGGAGACGAGCAGTACTTC. Its translation: CASSYFAKGDEQYF.

The rearrangement uses TRBV27 and TRBJ2-2; maybe TRBD1 (5 bases). CDR1 is MNHEY and CDR2 is SMNVEV in the germline V gene (reference sequence). The CDR3 is 15 residues long. Trimming pared 8 bases from V and 0 bases from J, leaving 13 bases between. The CDR3 loop is CASHIQAANTGELFF. The DNA of the CDR3 is TGTGCCAGCCATATACAGGCCGCGAACACCGGGGAGCTGTTTTTT.